This TCR beta chain was identified during a study of shared clonotypes between healthy human individuals (dated by TCRdb to about 2020). Background for the entire study: Three men and two women, aged 18 to 49 years, made up the cohort. Blood TCR repertoires of about five healthy adults were deeply sequenced to estimate repertoire size and the extent of clonotype sharing between individuals. Each donor's leukapheresis produced roughly between about 0.8 and 10 billion PBMCs. Per donor, three plates each were used for CD4 naive and CD4 memory, two for CD8 naive, and one for CD8 memory. Different laboratories and diverse techniques were used to prepare libraries and sequence TCR repertoires, to increase sequencing depth and limit assay-specific biases. The investigation overall reported the following: Sampling was restricted to blood, and TCR repertoires in tissue are likely to differ from TCR repertoires in blood. Approximately 5% of naive CD4, roughly 3.6% of naive CD8, 2.3% of memory CD4, and 0.4% of memory CD8 clonotypes were shared across a few donors. Because the study included a small number of donors, the genetic and exposure-history diversity represented was limited. Estimated clonotype richness was generally larger for naive than for memory subsets. Even with the large sequencing depth, rarefaction of the sorted-subset datasets indicated that sequencing was incomplete. Clonotypes shared by all four sorted-subset donors showed higher generation probabilities than non-shared clonotypes. Pairwise subsampling led to the expectation that sequencing depth would affect the degree of clonotype sharing among donors.

The donors were healthy, HIV-negative adults who had no recently reported acute infections or vaccinations. Only Caucasian adults living in Nashville, Tennessee, USA were represented among the donors. Magnetic negative selection was used to enrich CD4+ T cells, after which naive cells were positively selected on CD45RA and the negative fraction became the memory subset. Blood was collected by leukapheresis, and PBMCs were isolated by Ficoll-Histopaque density gradient centrifugation and then cryopreserved in liquid nitrogen vapor phase. Analytical flow cytometry was used to check the purity and quantity of each magnetically sorted T cell population. Genomic DNA was isolated from each sorted fraction and quantified by UV absorbance on a Nanodrop 2000c. CDR1 and CDR2 (SQVTM, ANQGSEA) derive from the germline V gene. From the cysteine up to the phenylalanine, the CDR3 has a length of 12 residues. The DNA shown is the 36-base CDR3, in frame from base 1. V gives up 4 bases and J gives up 2 bases, and the segment between their germline ends measures 9 bases.

Using the deep immunoSEQ assay, TCR CDR3 regions were amplified from genomic DNA by multiplex PCR. Extracted genomic DNA from each cell subset was distributed evenly across all wells of several immunoSEQ 96-well plates, and each plate was treated as a replicate. For sorted subsets, around 200 ng genomic DNA, equal to about 30,000 T cell genomes, was loaded into each replicate PCR. The purified libraries were quantified using a Qubit 3.0 fluorometer, sized with a Bioanalyzer 2100, and then quantified again using the KAPA Library Quantification kit. Each immunoSEQ 96-well plate was sequenced on its own single-read 150-cycle Illumina NextSeq 550 flow cell. Concerning the study's data processing: Because the immunoSEQ output held only junctional sequences and lacked quality scores, the filtering could not match the filtering applied to full-length reads. Sequences were annotated with PyIR, a Python wrapper for IgBLAST v1.9, and V/J genes and CDR3 were assigned using IMGT germline references. Any read was removed if the V/J assignment was weak (E-value above 1e-6), the CDR3 was missing, or the read contained stop codons, out-of-frame junctions, or ambiguous translated residues. V3J clonotypes were defined as sequences sharing an identical inferred V gene, J gene, and CDR3 amino acid sequence. To compute the percentage overlap between repertoires, the number of shared unique clonotypes was divided by the size of the smaller repertoire. Richness of each repertoire was evaluated using RTK rarefaction, the Chao1 estimator, and Recon v2.1 estimates of unobserved clonotypes. For all TCRbeta clonotypes obtained by the gDNA method from several donors, generation probabilities were computed with OLGA. TCRdb took this table from immuneACCESS and kept in-frame rearrangements with V and J called. Such tables lack part of the clones; where checked against another copy, unresolved V genes explain under half of the gap, and the rest is unexplained. The V and J calls and clone size were taken over from that table, and D and trimming were inferred from the DNA. In this sample the table shows more than 2,000,000 clones, more than 85% of which occur a single time. The top ten constitute roughly 0.36% of the sample.

In regard to this clone: The target of this receptor is not known. One base away there is no much larger clone; base qualities are not given. This sample includes further DNA sequences coding for the same CDR3.

The receptor comes from a man in his late teens or twenties in good health. Some clones in this sample may be carry-over from other donors' samples. Sequenced sample: naive CD4+ T cells from PBMCs. The cell subset or site tag for this specimen amounts to: CD45RA+ positively selected. The V and J genes are TRBV29-1 and TRBJ2-7; TRBD1 is perhaps the D gene, given 6 matching bases. The nucleotide sequence reads as follows: TGCAGCGTTGTACAGGGAACCTACGAGCAGTACTTC. Its amino acids are CSVVQGTYEQYF.